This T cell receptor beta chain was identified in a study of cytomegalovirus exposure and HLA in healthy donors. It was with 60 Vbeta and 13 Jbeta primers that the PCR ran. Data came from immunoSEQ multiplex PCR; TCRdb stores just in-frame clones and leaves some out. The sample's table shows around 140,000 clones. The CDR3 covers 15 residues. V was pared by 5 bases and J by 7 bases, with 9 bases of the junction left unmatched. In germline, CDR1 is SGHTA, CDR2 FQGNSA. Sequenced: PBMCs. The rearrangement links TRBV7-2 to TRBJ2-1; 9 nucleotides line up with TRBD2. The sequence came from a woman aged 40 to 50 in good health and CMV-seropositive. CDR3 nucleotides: TGTGCCAGCAGCCCAGGGGCGGGAGGGTGGAATGAGCAGTTCTTC. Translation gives CASSPGAGGWNEQFF.